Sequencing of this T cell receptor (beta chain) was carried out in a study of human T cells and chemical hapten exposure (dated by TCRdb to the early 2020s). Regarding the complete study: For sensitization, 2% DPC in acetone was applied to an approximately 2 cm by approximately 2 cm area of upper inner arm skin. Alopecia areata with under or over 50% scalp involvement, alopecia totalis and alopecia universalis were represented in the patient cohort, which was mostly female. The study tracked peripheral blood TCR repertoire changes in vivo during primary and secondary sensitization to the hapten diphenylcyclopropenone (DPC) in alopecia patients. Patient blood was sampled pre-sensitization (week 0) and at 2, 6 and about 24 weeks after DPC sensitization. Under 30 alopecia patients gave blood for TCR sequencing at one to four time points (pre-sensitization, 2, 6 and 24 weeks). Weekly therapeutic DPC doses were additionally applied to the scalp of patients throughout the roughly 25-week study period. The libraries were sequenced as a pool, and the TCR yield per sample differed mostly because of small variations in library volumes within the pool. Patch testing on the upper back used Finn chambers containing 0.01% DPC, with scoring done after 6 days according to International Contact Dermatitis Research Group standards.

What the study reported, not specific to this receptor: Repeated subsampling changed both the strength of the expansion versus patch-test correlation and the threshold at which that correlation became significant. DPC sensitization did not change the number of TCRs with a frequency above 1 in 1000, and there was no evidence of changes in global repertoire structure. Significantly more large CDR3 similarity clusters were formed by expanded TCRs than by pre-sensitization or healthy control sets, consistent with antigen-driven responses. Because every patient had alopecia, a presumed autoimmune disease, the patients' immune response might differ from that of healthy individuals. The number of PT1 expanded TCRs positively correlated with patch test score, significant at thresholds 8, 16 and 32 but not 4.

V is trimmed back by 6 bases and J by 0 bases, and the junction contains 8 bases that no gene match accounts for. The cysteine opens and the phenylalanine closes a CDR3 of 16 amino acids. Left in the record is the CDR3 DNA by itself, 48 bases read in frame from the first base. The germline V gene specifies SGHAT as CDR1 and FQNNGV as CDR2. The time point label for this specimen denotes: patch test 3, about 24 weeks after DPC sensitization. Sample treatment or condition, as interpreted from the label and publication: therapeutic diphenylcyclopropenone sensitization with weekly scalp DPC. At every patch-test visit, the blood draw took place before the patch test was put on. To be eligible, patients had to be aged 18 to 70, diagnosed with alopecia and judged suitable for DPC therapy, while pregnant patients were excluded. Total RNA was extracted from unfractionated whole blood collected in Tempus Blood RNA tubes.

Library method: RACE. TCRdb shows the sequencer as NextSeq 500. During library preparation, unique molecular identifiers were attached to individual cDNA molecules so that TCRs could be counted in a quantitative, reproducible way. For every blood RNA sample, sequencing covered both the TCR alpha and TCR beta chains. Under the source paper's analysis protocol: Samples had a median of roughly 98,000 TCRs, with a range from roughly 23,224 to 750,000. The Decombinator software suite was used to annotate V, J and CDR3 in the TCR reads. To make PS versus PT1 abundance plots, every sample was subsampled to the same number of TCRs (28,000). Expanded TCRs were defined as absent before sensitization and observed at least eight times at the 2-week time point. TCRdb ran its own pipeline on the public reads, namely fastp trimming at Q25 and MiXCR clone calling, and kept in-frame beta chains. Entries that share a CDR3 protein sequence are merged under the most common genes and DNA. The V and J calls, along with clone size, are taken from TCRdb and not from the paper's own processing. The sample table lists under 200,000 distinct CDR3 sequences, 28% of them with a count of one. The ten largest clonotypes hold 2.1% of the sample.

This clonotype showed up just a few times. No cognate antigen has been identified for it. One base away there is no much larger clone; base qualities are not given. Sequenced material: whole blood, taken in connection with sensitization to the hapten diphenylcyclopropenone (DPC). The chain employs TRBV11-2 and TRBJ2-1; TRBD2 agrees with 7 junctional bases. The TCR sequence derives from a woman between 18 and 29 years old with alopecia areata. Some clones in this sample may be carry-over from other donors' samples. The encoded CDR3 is CASRPGRGSSYNEQFF. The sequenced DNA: TGTGCCAGCAGACCGGGGCGGGGGTCCTCCTACAATGAGCAGTTCTTC.